The TCR beta chain described here comes from a study of blood T cell repertoires in COVID-19. Study overall: Samples representing acute and convalescent COVID-19 were sourced from the United States, Italy and Spain. Sources were T cells, B-cell-depleted T cells, or PBMCs; the material itself was cDNA or gDNA.

Per the original data handling: From reference gene primer amplification, estimates of nucleated cell counts were derived. Clones were sequenced by immunoSEQ multiplex PCR, and TCRdb holds only the in-frame ones, with some missing. V, J and clone size reflect that table, while D and trimming were determined from the DNA. The table shows 110,000 or so clones, with less than 85% occurring only once. The CDR3 totals 13 residues. V was clipped by 6 bases and J by 1 base, with 7 bases between them. Germline lookup yields CDR1 KGHSH and CDR2 LQKENI. The sequence was obtained from a woman aged 60-75 years with acute or convalescent COVID-19. The sequencing sample was made of peripheral blood. The V call is TRBV18, the J call TRBJ1-5; perhaps TRBD1 as D (5 bases). The CDR3 is CASSRDSNQPQHF. CDR3 nucleotide sequence: TGTGCCAGCTCGCGGGACAGCAATCAGCCCCAGCATTTT.